A selection of T cell receptor beta chains follows, all from one sample in a study of molecular identifiers for immune sequencing clone quantification. TCRdb analysed the PCR reads with MiXCR anew, one entry per CDR3 protein. Of a few hundred thousand distinct CDR3 sequences listed, about 23% are singletons. Material for sequencing was naive CD8+ T cells from blood, with Jurkat cell RNA spiked in. The receptors shown here come from a human donor in good health. Some libraries in this study had Jurkat cell RNA spiked in. Both conserved end residues are part of each CDR3. A D gene is named only where the DNA matches it firmly. Clone size is not always given. Where it is, it says once, few, many or a class for expanded clones.

size	D	V	J	CDR3	DNA
NA	NA	TRBV12-3/TRBV12-4	TRBJ2-7	CASTFAYEQYF	TGTGCCAGCACTTTCGCCTACGAGCAGTACTTC
few	NA	TRBV6-1	TRBJ2-5	CASSGLPQGQETQYF	TGTGCCAGCAGTGGGCTCCCACAGGGCCAAGAGACCCAGTACTTC
many	NA	TRBV6-5	TRBJ1-1	CASSYRVGDTEAFF	TGTGCCAGCAGTTATCGAGTGGGGGACACTGAAGCTTTCTTT
NA	NA	TRBV7-9	TRBJ2-7	CASSQSVSSYEQYF	TGTGCCAGCAGCCAAAGCGTTAGCTCCTACGAGCAGTACTTC
NA	NA	TRBV29-1	TRBJ2-2	CSVTAGANTGELFF	TGCAGCGTTACAGCGGGCGCGAACACCGGGGAGCTGTTTTTT
many	NA	TRBV19	TRBJ1-1	CASSIYPGVVTEAFF	TGTGCCAGTAGTATATACCCGGGGGTTGTCACTGAAGCTTTCTTT
many	NA	TRBV18	TRBJ1-1	CASSRPWGTEAFF	TGTGCCAGCTCCCGACCATGGGGCACTGAAGCTTTCTTT
many	TRBD1	TRBV29-1	TRBJ2-4	CSVWTGDSIQYF	TGCAGCGTCTGGACAGGGGATTCCATTCAGTACTTC
many	NA	TRBV7-9	TRBJ1-4	CASRGRDYEKLFF	TGTGCCAGCAGGGGCAGGGACTACGAAAAACTGTTTTTT
many	NA	TRBV14	TRBJ1-1	CASSQGSWGTEAFF	TGTGCCAGCAGCCAAGGCAGTTGGGGGACTGAAGCTTTCTTT
NA	NA	TRBV12-5	TRBJ1-1	CASGLGQNTEALF	TGTGCTAGTGGGCTAGGGCAGAACACTGAAGCTCTCTTT
NA	NA	TRBV20-1	TRBJ2-7	CSARWGDPRGQYF	TGCAGTGCTAGATGGGGCGACCCCCGCGGGCAGTACTTC